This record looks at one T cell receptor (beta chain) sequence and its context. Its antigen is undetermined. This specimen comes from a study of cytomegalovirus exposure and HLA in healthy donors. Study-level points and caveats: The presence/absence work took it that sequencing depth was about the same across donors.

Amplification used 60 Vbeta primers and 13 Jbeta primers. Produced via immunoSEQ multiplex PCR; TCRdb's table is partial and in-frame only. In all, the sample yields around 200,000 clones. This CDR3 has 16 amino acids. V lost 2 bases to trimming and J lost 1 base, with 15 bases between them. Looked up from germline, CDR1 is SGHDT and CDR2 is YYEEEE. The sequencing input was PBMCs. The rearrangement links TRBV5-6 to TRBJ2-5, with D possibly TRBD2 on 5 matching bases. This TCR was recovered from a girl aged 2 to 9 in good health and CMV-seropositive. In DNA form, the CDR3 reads TGTGCCAGCAGCTTTTCGGGCGGGCCCCTCCAAGAGACCCAGTACTTC. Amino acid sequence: CASSFSGGPLQETQYF.